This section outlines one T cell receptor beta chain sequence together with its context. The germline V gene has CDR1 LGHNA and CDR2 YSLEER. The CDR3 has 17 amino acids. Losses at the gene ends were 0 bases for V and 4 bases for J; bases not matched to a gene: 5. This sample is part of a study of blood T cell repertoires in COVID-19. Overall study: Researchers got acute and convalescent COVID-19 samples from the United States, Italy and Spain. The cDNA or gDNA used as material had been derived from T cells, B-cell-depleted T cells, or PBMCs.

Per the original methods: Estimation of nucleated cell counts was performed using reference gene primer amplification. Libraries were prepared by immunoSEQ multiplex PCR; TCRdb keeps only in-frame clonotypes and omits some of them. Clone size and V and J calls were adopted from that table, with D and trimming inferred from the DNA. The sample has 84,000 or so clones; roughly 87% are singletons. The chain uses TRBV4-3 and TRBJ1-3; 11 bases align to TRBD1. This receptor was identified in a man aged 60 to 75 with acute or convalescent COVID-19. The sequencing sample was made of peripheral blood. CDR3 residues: CASSQDLGQGDGNTIYF. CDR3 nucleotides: TGCGCCAGCAGCCAAGATTTGGGACAGGGGGACGGAAACACCATATATTTT.